This T cell receptor beta chain emerged from a study of blood T cell repertoires in COVID-19. As for the study in general: Samples of COVID-19 (acute and convalescent) were obtained from the United States, Italy and Spain. T cells, B-cell-depleted T cells, or PBMCs supplied cDNA or gDNA.

J gave up 5 bases and V 5 bases, and 14 bases lay outside the gene matches. Per the germline V gene, CDR1 is PRHDT and CDR2 is FYEKMQ (reference sequence). This CDR3 spans 17 amino acids. Per the original data handling: Reference gene primers were amplified, and this amplification served to estimate nucleated cell counts. This table comes from immunoSEQ multiplex PCR, and its TCRdb copy is limited to in-frame clones, with some not included. The V and J calls and the clone size are those of that table, but D and trimming were determined from the DNA. The table includes about 130,000 clones, approximately 80% detected once.

This sequence joins TRBV13 and TRBJ2-2, with 7 bases matching TRBD1. This sequence was found in a man between 40 and 49 years old with active or convalescent COVID-19. The specimen sequenced was peripheral blood. The chain's CDR3 is CASSPYPQGITTGELFF. The CDR3 DNA follows: TGTGCCAGCAGCCCTTACCCACAGGGGATTACGACCGGGGAGCTGTTTTTT.